One sample yielded the 10 T cell receptor beta chains listed below, sequenced in a study of T-cell reconstitution after alpha-beta-depleted transplantation in children. Unique molecular identifiers were built into the TCRbeta library. Via MiXCR, TCRdb re-called the PCR reads, giving one row per CDR3 protein. The sample yields about 600,000 distinct CDR3 sequences, 10% to 15% seen once. This sample comprised PBMCs, mostly from graft donor cells, obtained 360 days after TCRalphabeta/CD19-depleted stem cell transplant. These receptors originate from a male patient between 10 and 17 years old who had a stem cell transplant for acute myeloid leukemia, so the T cells may come from the graft donor.

The chain employs TRBV4-1 and TRBJ1-4; 8 bases map to TRBD1. With V trimmed by 3 bases and J by 3 bases, 21 bases remained unmatched. This CDR3 region has 21 residues. Germline lookup yields CDR1 MGHRA and CDR2 YSYEKL. The CDR3 sequence is CASSHLFTGTGAGQSNEKLFF. CDR3 DNA: TGCGCCAGCAGCCACCTCTTCACCGGGACAGGTGCCGGGCAGTCTAATGAAAAACTGTTTTTT.

V is TRBV9 and J is TRBJ2-5, with TRBD1 matching 9 bases. The V segment lost 4 bases and the J segment 4 bases; nucleotides outside the gene matches: 17. The CDR3 extends over 18 amino acids. CDR1 and CDR2 from the germline V gene are SGDLS and YYNGEE. The CDR3 nucleotides read TGTGCCAGCAGCCCCCGTCCCGGGACAGGGTTGGTAGGAGAGACCCAGTACTTC. This codes for CASSPRPGTGLVGETQYF. Supplemented by reference TRBV9 and TRBJ2-5, the full variable domain reads DSGVTQTPKHLITATGQRVTLRCSPRSGDLSVYWYQQSLDQGLQFLIQYYNGEERAKGNILERFSAQQFPDLHSELNLSSLELGDSALYFCASSPRPGTGLVGETQYFGPGTRLLVL.

V and J are TRBV6-2 or TRBV6-3 and TRBJ2-1; 10 bases line up with TRBD2. V lost 4 bases, J lost 7 bases, and 13 bases stayed unmatched. The CDR3 runs 17 residues. Germline lookup yields CDR1 MNHEY and CDR2 SVGEGT. The CDR3 sequence: CASSFVSAGGPRNEQFF. The CDR3 coding sequence is TGTGCCAGCAGTTTTGTCTCAGCGGGAGGGCCACGGAATGAGCAGTTCTTC.

This clonotype was observed a handful of times. The V gene is TRBV7-3, the J gene TRBJ2-7; 7 positions agree with TRBD2. Germline CDR1 and CDR2: SGHTA and FQGTGA. CDR3 size: 15 residues. J gave up 4 bases and V 6 bases, and 12 bases lay outside the gene matches. The CDR3 DNA reads as TGTGCCAGCAGGATAGATGGACTAGAAGGTTACGAGCAGTACTTC. Translating it yields CASRIDGLEGYEQYF.

The chain carries TRBV30 and TRBJ2-7; 8 bases agree with TRBD2. V lost 4 bases and J lost 4; bases outside the gene matches: 24. This CDR3 is 19 amino acids long. The germline V gene encodes CDR1 GTSNPN and CDR2 SVGIG (reference sequence). CDR3: CAWTPWEGPLQREFYEQYF. The CDR3, as DNA: TGTGCCTGGACCCCCTGGGAGGGGCCTCTCCAGCGGGAGTTTTACGAGCAGTACTTC.

This clonotype has just a few counts. Its ends do not fully match the called genes, so a read error is possible. In DNA form, the CDR3 reads TGTGCCAGCAGTTTAGACAGGAGCGCAACCACAGATACGCAGTATTTT. This sequence encodes CASSLDRSATTDTQYF. The chain employs TRBV7-8 and TRBJ2-3, with D possibly being TRBD1 (6 bases). This CDR3 has 16 residues. Germline CDR1 is SGHVS and CDR2 is FQNEAQ.

In its sample, this clonotype was seen a few times. The gene calls are TRBV20-1 and TRBJ2-7, with D possibly TRBD2 on 6 matching bases. Trimming shortened V by 5 bases and J by 2 bases, and 16 bases separated the two germline ends. The germline V gene has CDR1 DFQATT and CDR2 SNEGSKA (reference sequence). This CDR3 contains 14 residues. CDR3 sequence reads: CSALRSGVAYEQYF. As DNA, the CDR3 is TGCAGTGCTCTAAGGTCGGGGGTCGCCTACGAGCAGTACTTC.

The chain employs TRBV29-1 and TRBJ1-2, with unresolved D. V was clipped by 0 bases and J by 3 bases, with 14 bases between them. The CDR3 consists of 15 residues. Germline V gives CDR1 SQVTM, CDR2 ANQGSEA. CDR3 nucleotide sequence: TGCAGCGTTGAAGATCAAAGGCAGTTCTACTATGGCTACACCTTC. This sequence encodes CSVEDQRQFYYGYTF. Filled out from reference TRBV29-1 and TRBJ1-2, the complete variable domain reads SAVISQKPSRDICQRGTSLTIQCQVDSQVTMMFWYRQQPGQSLTLIATANQGSEATYESGFVIDKFPISRPNLTFSTLTVSNMSPEDSSIYLCSVEDQRQFYYGYTFGSGTRLTVV.

V gene TRBV5-1 combines with J gene TRBJ2-5; 9 bases map to TRBD1. Germline V gene data show CDR1 as SGHRS and CDR2 as YFSETQ. The V segment lost 3 bases and the J segment 4 bases; nucleotides outside the gene matches: 7. CDR3 length equals 15 residues. The CDR3 loop reads CASSWGQGKGETQYF. Written as DNA, the CDR3 is TGCGCCAGCAGCTGGGGACAGGGAAAGGGAGAGACCCAGTACTTC.

As to this clonotype: This may be a read error, as it is one base from a much larger clone. The chain has TRBV29-1 and TRBJ2-1; 10 bases match TRBD2. The V gene's germline CDR1 is SQVTM and CDR2 ANQGSEA. This CDR3 contains 14 residues. V lost 3 bases and J lost 12; bases outside the gene matches: 11. CDR3 residues: CSVELGLASYAQFF. CDR3 DNA: TGCAGCGTTGAGTTGGGACTAGCGTCTTATGCGCAGTTCTTC.